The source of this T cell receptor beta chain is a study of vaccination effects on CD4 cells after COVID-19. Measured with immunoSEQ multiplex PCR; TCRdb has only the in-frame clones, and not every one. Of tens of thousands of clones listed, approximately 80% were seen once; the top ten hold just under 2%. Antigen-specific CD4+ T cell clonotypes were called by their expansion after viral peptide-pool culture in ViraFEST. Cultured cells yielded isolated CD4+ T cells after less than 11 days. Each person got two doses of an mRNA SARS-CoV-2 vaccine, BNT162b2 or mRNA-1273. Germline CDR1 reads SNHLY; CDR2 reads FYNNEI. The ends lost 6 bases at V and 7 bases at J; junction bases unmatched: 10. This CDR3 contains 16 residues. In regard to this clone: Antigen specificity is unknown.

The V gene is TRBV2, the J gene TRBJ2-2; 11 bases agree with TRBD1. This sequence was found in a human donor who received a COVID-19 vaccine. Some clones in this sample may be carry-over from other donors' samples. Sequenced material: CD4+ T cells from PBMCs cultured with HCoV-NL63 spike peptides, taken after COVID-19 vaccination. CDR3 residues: CASRIPGQGVGGELFF. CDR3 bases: TGTGCCAGCAGGATTCCGGGACAGGGGGTTGGCGGGGAGCTGTTTTTT.